Listed below are T cell receptor beta chains from one sample, sequenced in a study of blood T cells in healthy people across ages. TCRdb re-analysed the 5' RACE reads in MiXCR, keeping a single row per CDR3 protein. Of some 900,000 distinct CDR3 sequences listed, about 44% are singletons. The sequenced sample was blood. These receptors all stem from a young man in good health. Each CDR3 is given with its conserved first and last residue. A D gene is named only where the DNA matches it firmly. The size field is filled for only some rows; it gives once, few, many or a size class.

CDR3aa	CDR3nt	d_gene	v_gene	j_gene	abundance
CASQLTRANNEQFF	TGTGCCAGCCAGTTAACTAGGGCTAACAATGAGCAGTTCTTC	.	TRBV7-2	TRBJ2-1	.
CASSQGQSPSYEQYF	TGCGCCAGCAGCCAGGGACAGTCCCCCTCCTACGAGCAGTACTTC	TRBD1	TRBV5-1	TRBJ2-7	.
CASSLLASYEQYF	TGTGCCAGCAGTTTGTTGGCCTCCTACGAGCAGTACTTC	.	TRBV28	TRBJ2-7	.
CASSLEVRGSYNEQFF	TGCGCCAGCAGCTTGGAGGTCCGGGGCTCCTACAATGAGCAGTTCTTC	.	TRBV5-1	TRBJ2-1	once
CASSPTKKIDRTDDTQYF	TGCGCCAGCAGCCCTACAAAAAAGATAGACAGGACAGATGATACGCAGTATTTT	.	TRBV4-1	TRBJ2-3	.
CSASRGGGFTDTQYF	TGCAGTGCTAGCCGAGGGGGGGGGTTCACAGATACGCAGTATTTT	.	TRBV20-1	TRBJ2-3	few
CASSLEPDNEQFF	TGTGCCAGCAGCTTAGAGCCAGACAATGAGCAGTTCTTC	.	TRBV11-3	TRBJ2-1	.
CASSQAGGGGTGGYTF	TGTGCCAGCAGCCAAGCTGGTGGGGGCGGGACCGGTGGCTACACCTTC	.	TRBV4-2	TRBJ1-2	.
CASSPPYGQRQETQYF	TGTGCCAGCAGTCCCCCTTATGGACAGAGACAAGAGACCCAGTACTTC	.	TRBV6-2/TRBV6-3	TRBJ2-5	few
CTSSLGVGGDTQYF	TGTACCAGCAGCTTAGGAGTTGGCGGGGATACGCAGTATTTT	.	TRBV7-2	TRBJ2-3	.